This is a list of T cell receptor beta chains from one sample in a study of cytomegalovirus exposure and HLA in healthy donors. The assay was immunoSEQ multiplex PCR, and TCRdb's table has in-frame clones only and misses some. The data show about 250,000 clones, over 75% seen once. Sequencing was done on a sample of PBMCs. These receptors were obtained from a young man in good health and CMV-seropositive. Both conserved end residues are part of each CDR3. Each record gives: clone size, CDR3 length, V gene, D gene, J gene, CDR3 DNA, CDR3 protein. A D gene is named only where the DNA matches it firmly. Some rows mark clone size as missing; the rest say once, few, many or name a class of expanded clone.

>.|18|TRBV4-3|TRBD2|TRBJ2-2
TGCGCCAGCAGCCAAGATCAGGGACTAGCGGGAATCACCGGGGAGCTGTTTTTT
CASSQDQGLAGITGELFF
>.|14|TRBV27|TRBD1|TRBJ1-1
TGTGCCAGCAGCTCGGACAGGGGGAACACTGAAGCTTTCTTT
CASSSDRGNTEAFF
>once|14|TRBV6-1|.|TRBJ1-1
TGTGCCAGCAGCCCTTTCGGGGAGAACACTGAAGCTTTCTTT
CASSPFGENTEAFF
>.|14|TRBV5-5|.|TRBJ2-2
TGTGCCAGCATAGAAAAACCCCGTACCGGGGAGCTGTTTTTT
CASIEKPRTGELFF
>.|14|TRBV28|.|TRBJ2-3
TGTGCCAGCAGTTTATCCAGGACAGCAGATACGCAGTATTTT
CASSLSRTADTQYF
>.|14|TRBV28|.|TRBJ1-2
TGTGCCAGCAGTTCCCAACAGGGATCCTATGGCTACACCTTC
CASSSQQGSYGYTF
>.|15|TRBV7-9|.|TRBJ1-5
TGTGCCAGCAGCTTTTCTGGGCCCGAGAATCAGCCCCAGCATTTT
CASSFSGPENQPQHF
>.|13|TRBV6-5|.|TRBJ1-1
TGTGCCAGCAGTTACTCGACGGGCACTGAAGCTTTCTTT
CASSYSTGTEAFF
>.|15|TRBV30|TRBD2|TRBJ2-5
TGTGCCTGGAGTGTAGCTAGCGGGAGCGGGGAGACCCAGTACTTC
CAWSVASGSGETQYF
>.|16|TRBV15|.|TRBJ2-5
TGTGCCACCAGCAGAGATCGCGGAGGGCCGGGAGAGACCCAGTACTTC
CATSRDRGGPGETQYF
>.|16|TRBV27|.|TRBJ1-1
TGTGCCAGCAGTTCGCCCCGGGAGCGTCAGAACACTGAAGCTTTCTTT
CASSSPRERQNTEAFF
>.|14|TRBV15|.|TRBJ1-1
TGTGCCACCAGCAGAGGGACAGCGAACACTGAAGCTTTCTTT
CATSRGTANTEAFF
>.|17|TRBV15|TRBD1|TRBJ1-5
TGTGCCACCAGCAGAGCAGTCGGTAGGGGGCATTTACAGCCCCAGCATTTT
CATSRAVGRGHLQPQHF
>once|17|TRBV11-1|TRBD1|TRBJ1-2
TGTGCCAGCAGCCTGAACCTCCCCGGGACAGGGTCTTCTGGCTACACCTTC
CASSLNLPGTGSSGYTF
>.|15|TRBV4-2|TRBD1|TRBJ1-2
TGTGCCAGCAGCCAAGTTACGACAGGGGCTAATGGCTACACCTTC
CASSQVTTGANGYTF
>.|15|TRBV5-1|.|TRBJ2-1
TGCGCCAGCAGCTTGGCCACCGACGCCCTTGATGAGCAGTTCTTC
CASSLATDALDEQFF
>few|15|TRBV19|.|TRBJ2-7
TGTGCCAGTAGTATAATCGGGGGCGTCCATCGCGAGCAGTACTTC
CASSIIGGVHREQYF
>.|15|TRBV5-5|.|TRBJ2-1
TGTGCCAGCAGCTTGGAATACGCGTTGAGCAATGAGCAGTTCTTC
CASSLEYALSNEQFF
>once|14|TRBV30|TRBD2|TRBJ2-7
TGTGCCTGGACCACTAGCGGGAGGGACTACGAGCAGTACTTC
CAWTTSGRDYEQYF
>.|15|TRBV10-2|TRBD2|TRBJ2-3
TGCGCCAGCAGATCTAGCGGGGGGTGGGCAGATACGCAGTATTTT
CASRSSGGWADTQYF
>few|14|TRBV6-5|.|TRBJ1-5
TGTGCCAGCAACCCTGGGGAGGGCGGCCAGCCCCAGCATTTT
CASNPGEGGQPQHF
>.|20|TRBV4-3|TRBD2|TRBJ2-1
TGCGCCAGCAGCCTCTACTGGGGCGGGAGGAGAGGGGCTCTCCGTGATGAGCAGTTCTTC
CASSLYWGGRRGALRDEQFF
>.|15|TRBV2|.|TRBJ1-3
TGTGCCAGCAGTGTGAGCACAGGGTCGGGAAACACCATATATTTT
CASSVSTGSGNTIYF